Given below is one TCR beta chain in context. Many counts were recorded for this clonotype. What antigen it recognizes has not been identified. Base quality data are lacking; no much larger clone is found one base away. Cut back by 5 bases and 8 bases, the V and J ends lie 22 bases apart. Including cysteine and phenylalanine, the CDR3 has 17 amino acids. The retained sequence is limited to the CDR3, 51 bases, with the frame set at the first base. CDR1 and CDR2, per the germline V gene, are SGHAT and FQNNGV. This sample stems from a study of prognosis after radiotherapy for stage I lung cancer (dated by TCRdb to 2020 to 2022). Describing the broader study: Between early 2018 and 2019, under 20 patients with stage I NSCLC were enrolled in Nanjing, China. After SBRT, distant metastases developed in about 20% of the 19 patients at a median of 7 months, while the remaining 15 patients had no significant progression. The cohort was made up of 10 to 15 men and more than five women, with a median age of approximately 74 years and an age range of about 53 to 90 years. SBRT was given in 3 to 5 fractions with a biologically effective dose of at least 100 Gy, using image-guided IMRT or VMAT. Tumor histology was squamous cell carcinoma in more than 5 patients and adenocarcinoma in twelve. All patients were regarded as medically inoperable, because of comorbidities in more than ten patients and refusal of surgery in 7 or 8 patients. A total of around 38 blood samples from 20 or so patients were sequenced, with one sample obtained before and one obtained after SBRT for each patient. This study profiled peripheral blood TCR beta repertoires from stage I NSCLC patients before and after stereotactic body radiotherapy and linked the repertoires to distant failure. The patients included around 13 who had newly diagnosed primary stage I lung tumors, along with about 5 others who had oligometastatic NSCLC after their primary tumor had been surgically resected. SBRT was not combined with any concurrent therapy in any patient. Overall study outcomes, separate from this receptor: Post-SBRT Shannon entropy and its change from baseline were lower in patients who developed distant metastases; baseline Shannon entropy was not associated with metastases. After SBRT, the number of unique TCR clones decreased (median about 9,900 before versus some 6,900 after; Wilcoxon paired P=0.011). Limitations of the study included a small cohort and short follow-up, and the study findings need independent validation. No determination of tumor specificity was made for expanded TCR clones. TRBV and TRBJ usage frequencies reportedly differed by metastasis status, in two V genes at baseline and in fewer than ten V and two J genes after SBRT. No adjustment for multiple comparisons was applied to any of the reported P values.

No patient had a history of other malignancies or prior chemotherapy or radiotherapy, and all had node-negative disease on CT and PET/CT. Six milliliters of peripheral venous blood were drawn into EDTA tubes at each of two time points. PBMCs were isolated by Ficoll-Paque Plus density-gradient centrifugation. Right after collection, samples were placed at -80 degrees C and kept there until analysis. The TCR beta CDR3 region was amplified from genomic DNA by two rounds of multiplex PCR. In the first round of PCR, primers specific to each TRBV and TRBJ gene were used, and the primer sequences are filed in Chinese patent CN105087789A. Universal primers were used in the second round of PCR. The Roche High Pure PCR Template Preparation Kit was used to extract genomic DNA from frozen PBMCs. An Illumina HiSeq 3000 was used to sequence the libraries paired-end with 151 bp reads. In the authors' own workflow: Raw reads lacking the multiplex PCR primer sequences were removed with CutAdapt. High-quality paired reads were merged into contigs with PEAR. By alignment to reference sequences, MiXCR assigned TRB V, D and J gene segments to each contig. To remove sequencing errors, CDR3 sequences were clustered according to base quality and sequence similarity. Diversity was calculated as Shannon entropy divided by the natural log of the number of productive TCR sequences. Clonality was computed as one minus the ratio of Shannon entropy to the natural log of the number of unique clonotypes. Progression-free survival cut-offs for repertoire metrics were chosen using the Youden index of ROC curves, with analyses run in R 3.5.3. TCRdb passed the public sequencing reads through fastp at Q25 and MiXCR, retaining productive beta sequences. Each entry is one CDR3 protein sequence, shown with its most common DNA and genes. It is TCRdb's table, rather than the study itself, that gives the V and J calls and clone size. This sample holds some 38,000 distinct CDR3 sequences; approximately 25% were observed only once. Of the sample, less than 30% is held by the ten largest clones.

The chain is made from TRBV11-2 and TRBJ1-6; the best D guess is TRBD1, with 6 bases matching. The TCR comes from a donor of 50 years or more with non-small cell lung cancer. This specimen was PBMCs, taken before or after stereotactic body radiation therapy (not recorded which). DNA sequence: TGTGCCAGCAGCCCCTCCGGGGGGGCTAATTATTATTCACCCCTCCACTTT. It codes for CASSPSGGANYYSPLHF.